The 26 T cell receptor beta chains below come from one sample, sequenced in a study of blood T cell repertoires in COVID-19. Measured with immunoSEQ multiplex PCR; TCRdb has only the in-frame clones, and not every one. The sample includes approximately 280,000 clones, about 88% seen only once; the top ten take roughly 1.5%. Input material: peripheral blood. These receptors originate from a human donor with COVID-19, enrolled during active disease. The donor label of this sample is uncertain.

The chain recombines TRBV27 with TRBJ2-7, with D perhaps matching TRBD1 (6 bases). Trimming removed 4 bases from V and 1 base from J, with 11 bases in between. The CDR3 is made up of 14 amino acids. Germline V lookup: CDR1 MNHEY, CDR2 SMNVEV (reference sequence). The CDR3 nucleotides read TGTGCCAGCAGTTCCATACAGGGATCCTACGAGCAGTACTTC. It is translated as CASSSIQGSYEQYF.

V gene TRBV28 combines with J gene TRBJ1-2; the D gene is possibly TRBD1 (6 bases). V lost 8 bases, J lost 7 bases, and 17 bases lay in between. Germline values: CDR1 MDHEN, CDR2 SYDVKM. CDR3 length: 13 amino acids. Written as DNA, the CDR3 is TGTGCCAGCCAAGCGGGGGGCGCAGGTGGCTACACCTTC. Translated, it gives CASQAGGAGGYTF.

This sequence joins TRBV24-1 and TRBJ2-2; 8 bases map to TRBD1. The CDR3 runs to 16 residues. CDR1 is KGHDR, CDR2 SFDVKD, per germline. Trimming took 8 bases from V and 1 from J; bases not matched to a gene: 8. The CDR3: CATTPPGQENTGELFF. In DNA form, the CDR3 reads TGTGCCACCACCCCCCCGGGACAGGAGAACACCGGGGAGCTGTTTTTT.

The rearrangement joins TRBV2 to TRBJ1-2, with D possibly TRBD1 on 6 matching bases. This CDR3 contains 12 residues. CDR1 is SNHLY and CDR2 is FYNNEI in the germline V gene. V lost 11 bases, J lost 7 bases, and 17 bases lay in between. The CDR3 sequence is CAGSLGAGGYTF. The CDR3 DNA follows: TGTGCCGGCTCTTTGGGGGCGGGTGGCTACACCTTC.

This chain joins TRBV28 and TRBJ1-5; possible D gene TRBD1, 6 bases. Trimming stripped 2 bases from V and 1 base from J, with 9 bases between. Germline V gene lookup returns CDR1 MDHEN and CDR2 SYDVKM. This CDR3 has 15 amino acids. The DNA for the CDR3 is TGTGCCAGCAGTTTACGGGGGGCGAGCAATCAGCCCCAGCATTTT. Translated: CASSLRGASNQPQHF.

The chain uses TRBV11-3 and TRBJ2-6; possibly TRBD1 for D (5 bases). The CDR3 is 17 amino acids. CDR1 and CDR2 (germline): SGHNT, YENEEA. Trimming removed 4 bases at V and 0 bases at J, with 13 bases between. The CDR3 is CASSSRSDSSGANVLTF. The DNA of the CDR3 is TGTGCCAGCAGCTCCAGATCCGACAGCTCTGGGGCCAACGTCCTGACTTTC.

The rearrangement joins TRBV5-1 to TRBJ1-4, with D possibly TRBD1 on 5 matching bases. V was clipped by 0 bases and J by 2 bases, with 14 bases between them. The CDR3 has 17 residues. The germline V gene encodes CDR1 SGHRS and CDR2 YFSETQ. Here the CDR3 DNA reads TGCGCCAGCAGCTTGGATCAGGGTCCGCGGACTAATGAAAAACTGTTTTTT. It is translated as CASSLDQGPRTNEKLFF.

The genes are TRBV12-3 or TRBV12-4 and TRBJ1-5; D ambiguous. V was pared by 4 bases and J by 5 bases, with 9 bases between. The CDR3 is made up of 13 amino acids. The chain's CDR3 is CASSWSGDQPQHF. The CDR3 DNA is TGTGCCAGCAGTTGGAGTGGAGATCAGCCCCAGCATTTT.

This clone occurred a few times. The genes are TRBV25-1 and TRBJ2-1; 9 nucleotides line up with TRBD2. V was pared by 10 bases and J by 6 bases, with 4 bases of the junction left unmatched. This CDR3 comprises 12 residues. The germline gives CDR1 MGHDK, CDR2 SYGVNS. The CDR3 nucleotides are TGTGCCACCATGGGACTAGCCAATGAGCAGTTCTTC. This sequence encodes CATMGLANEQFF.

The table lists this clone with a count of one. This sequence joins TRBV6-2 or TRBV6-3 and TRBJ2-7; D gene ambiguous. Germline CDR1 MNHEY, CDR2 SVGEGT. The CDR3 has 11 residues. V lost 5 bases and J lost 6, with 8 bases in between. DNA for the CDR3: TGTGCCAGCAGTCGAGCAGGCGAGCAGTACTTC. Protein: CASSRAGEQYF.

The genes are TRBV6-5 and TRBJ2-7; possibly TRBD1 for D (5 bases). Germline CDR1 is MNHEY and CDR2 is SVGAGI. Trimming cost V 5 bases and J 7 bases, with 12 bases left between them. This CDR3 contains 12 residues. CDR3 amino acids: CASSRQLGEQYF. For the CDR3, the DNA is TGTGCCAGCAGTAGACAGCTCGGTGAGCAGTACTTC.

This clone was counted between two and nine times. CDR3 loop: CAWSRAGGNQPQHF. CDR3 DNA: TGTGCCTGGAGTAGGGCAGGGGGCAATCAGCCCCAGCATTTT. The genes are TRBV30 and TRBJ1-5; a weak D match, TRBD1 (6 bases). CDR1 and CDR2 (germline): GTSNPN, SVGIG (reference sequence). V lost 2 bases, J lost 2 bases, and 10 bases lay in between. This CDR3 has 14 residues.

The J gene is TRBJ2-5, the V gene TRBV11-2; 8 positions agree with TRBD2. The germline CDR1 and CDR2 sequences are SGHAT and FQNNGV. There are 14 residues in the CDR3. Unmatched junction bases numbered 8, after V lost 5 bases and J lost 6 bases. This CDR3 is CASSPRGGEQTQYF. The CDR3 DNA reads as TGTGCCAGCAGCCCTCGGGGGGGAGAACAGACCCAGTACTTC.

Here the CDR3 reads CASSLAEGAYEQYF. The CDR3 DNA sequence: TGTGCCAGCAGTTTAGCTGAGGGAGCCTACGAGCAGTACTTC. The chain links TRBV6-5 to TRBJ2-7, with D perhaps TRBD2 (5 bases). This CDR3 has 14 amino acids. Trimming took 4 bases from V and 2 from J, leaving 12 bases between them. Germline CDR1 and CDR2: MNHEY and SVGAGI.

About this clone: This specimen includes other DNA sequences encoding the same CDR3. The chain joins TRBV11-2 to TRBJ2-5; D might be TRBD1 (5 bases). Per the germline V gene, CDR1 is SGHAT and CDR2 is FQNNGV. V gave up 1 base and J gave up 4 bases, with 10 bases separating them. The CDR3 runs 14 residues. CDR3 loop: CASSLGGPRETQYF. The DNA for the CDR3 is TGTGCCAGCAGCTTAGGGGGCCCCAGAGAGACCCAGTACTTC.

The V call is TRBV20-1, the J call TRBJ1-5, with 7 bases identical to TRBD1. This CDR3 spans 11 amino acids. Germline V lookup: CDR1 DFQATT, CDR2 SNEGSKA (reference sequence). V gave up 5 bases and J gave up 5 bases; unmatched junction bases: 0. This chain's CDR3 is CSAGTDQPQHF. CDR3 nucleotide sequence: TGCAGTGCTGGGACAGATCAGCCCCAGCATTTT.

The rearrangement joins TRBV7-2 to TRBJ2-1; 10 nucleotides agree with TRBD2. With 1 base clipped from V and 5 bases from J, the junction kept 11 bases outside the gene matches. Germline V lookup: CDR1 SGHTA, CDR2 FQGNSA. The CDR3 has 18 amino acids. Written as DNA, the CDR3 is TGTGCCAGCAGCTTAGTGGGGAGCGGGAGGGGGTCTGACAATGAGCAGTTCTTC. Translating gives CASSLVGSGRGSDNEQFF.

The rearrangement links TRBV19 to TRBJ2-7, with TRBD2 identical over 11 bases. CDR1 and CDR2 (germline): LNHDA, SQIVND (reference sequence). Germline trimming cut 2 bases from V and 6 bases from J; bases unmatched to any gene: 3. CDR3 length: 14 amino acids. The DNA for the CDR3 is TGTGCCAGTAGTATAACTAGCGGGAGATTCGAGCAGTACTTC. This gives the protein CASSITSGRFEQYF.

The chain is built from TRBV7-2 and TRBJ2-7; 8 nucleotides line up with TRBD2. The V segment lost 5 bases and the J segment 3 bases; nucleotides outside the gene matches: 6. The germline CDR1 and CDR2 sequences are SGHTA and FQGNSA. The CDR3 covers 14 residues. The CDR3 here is CASSLPGGGYEQYF. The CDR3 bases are TGTGCCAGCAGCCTTCCGGGAGGGGGCTACGAGCAGTACTTC. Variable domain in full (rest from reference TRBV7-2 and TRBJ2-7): GAGVSQSPSNKVTEKGKDVELRCDPISGHTALYWYRQSLGQGLEFLIYFQGNSAPDKSGLPSDRFSAERTGGSVSTLTIQRTQQEDSAVYLCASSLPGGGYEQYFGPGTRLTVT.

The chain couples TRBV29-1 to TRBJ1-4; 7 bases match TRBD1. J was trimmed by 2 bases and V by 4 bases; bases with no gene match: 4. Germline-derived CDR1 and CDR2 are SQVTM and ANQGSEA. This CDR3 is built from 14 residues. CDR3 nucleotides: TGCAGCGTTGGGAAGACAGGGACTAATGAAAAACTGTTTTTT. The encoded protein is CSVGKTGTNEKLFF.

The CDR3 loop is CASSFDRGHETQYF. The CDR3 DNA is TGTGCCAGCAGCTTCGACAGGGGACACGAGACCCAGTACTTC. The rearrangement uses TRBV7-2 and TRBJ2-5, with 8 positions matching TRBD1. The V gene's germline CDR1 is SGHTA and CDR2 FQGNSA. The CDR3 has 14 amino acids. Losses at the gene ends were 3 bases for V and 5 bases for J; bases not matched to a gene: 5. The full variable domain, with the rest looked up from reference TRBV7-2 and TRBJ2-5, is GAGVSQSPSNKVTEKGKDVELRCDPISGHTALYWYRQSLGQGLEFLIYFQGNSAPDKSGLPSDRFSAERTGGSVSTLTIQRTQQEDSAVYLCASSFDRGHETQYFGPGTRLLVL.

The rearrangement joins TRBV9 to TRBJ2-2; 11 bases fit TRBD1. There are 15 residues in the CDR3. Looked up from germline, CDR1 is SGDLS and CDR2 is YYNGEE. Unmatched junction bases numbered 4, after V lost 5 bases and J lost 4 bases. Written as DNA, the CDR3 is TGTGCCAGCAGTAAGGACAGGGGGCGCACCGGGGAGCTGTTTTTT. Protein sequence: CASSKDRGRTGELFF. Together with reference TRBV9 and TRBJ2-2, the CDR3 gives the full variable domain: DSGVTQTPKHLITATGQRVTLRCSPRSGDLSVYWYQQSLDQGLQFLIQYYNGEERAKGNILERFSAQQFPDLHSELNLSSLELGDSALYFCASSKDRGRTGELFFGEGSRLTVL.

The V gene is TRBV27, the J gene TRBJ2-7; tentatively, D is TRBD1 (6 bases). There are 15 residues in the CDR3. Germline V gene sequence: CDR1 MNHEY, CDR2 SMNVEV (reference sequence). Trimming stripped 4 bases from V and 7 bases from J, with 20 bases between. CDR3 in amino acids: CASSSMTTGRREQYF. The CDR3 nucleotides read TGTGCCAGCAGTTCAATGACGACAGGTCGGCGGGAGCAGTACTTC.

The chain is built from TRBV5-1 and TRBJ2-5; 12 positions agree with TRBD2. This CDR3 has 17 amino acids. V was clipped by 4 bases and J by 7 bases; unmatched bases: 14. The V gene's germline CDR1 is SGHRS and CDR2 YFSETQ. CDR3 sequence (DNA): TGCGCCAGCAGCGCCTACGGGGCTAGCGGGAGGGCCGGGACCCAGTACTTC. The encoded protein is CASSAYGASGRAGTQYF.

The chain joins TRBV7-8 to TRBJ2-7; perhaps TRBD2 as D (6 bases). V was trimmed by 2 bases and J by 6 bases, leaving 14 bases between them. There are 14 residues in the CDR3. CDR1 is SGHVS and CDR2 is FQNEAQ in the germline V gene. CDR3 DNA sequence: TGTGCCAGCAGCTTACAGGGTTTACTAGCCGAGCAGTACTTC. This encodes CASSLQGLLAEQYF.

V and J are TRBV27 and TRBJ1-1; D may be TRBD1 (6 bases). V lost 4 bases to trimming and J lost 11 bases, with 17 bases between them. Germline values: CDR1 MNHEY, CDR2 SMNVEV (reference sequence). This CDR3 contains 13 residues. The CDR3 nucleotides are TGTGCCAGCAGTTCCTATAGCACAGGGCGGGCTTTCTTT. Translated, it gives CASSSYSTGRAFF.